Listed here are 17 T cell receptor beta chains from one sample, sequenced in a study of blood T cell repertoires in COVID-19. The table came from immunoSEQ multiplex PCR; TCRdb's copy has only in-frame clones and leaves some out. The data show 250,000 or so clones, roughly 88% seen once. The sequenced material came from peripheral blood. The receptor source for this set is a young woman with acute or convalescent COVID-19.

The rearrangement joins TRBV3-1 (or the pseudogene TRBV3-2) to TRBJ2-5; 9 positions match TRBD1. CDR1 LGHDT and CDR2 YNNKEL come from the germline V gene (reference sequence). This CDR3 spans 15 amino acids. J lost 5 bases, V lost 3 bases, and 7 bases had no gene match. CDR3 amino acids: CASSHPGQGLETQYF. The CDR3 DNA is TGTGCCAGCAGCCACCCGGGACAGGGTTTGGAGACCCAGTACTTC.

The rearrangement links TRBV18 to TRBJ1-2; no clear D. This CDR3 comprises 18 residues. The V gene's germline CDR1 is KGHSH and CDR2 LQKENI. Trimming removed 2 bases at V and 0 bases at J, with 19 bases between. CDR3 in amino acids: CASSPKFGKGEANYGYTF. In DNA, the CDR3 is TGTGCCAGCTCACCAAAATTTGGTAAAGGAGAAGCTAACTATGGCTACACCTTC.

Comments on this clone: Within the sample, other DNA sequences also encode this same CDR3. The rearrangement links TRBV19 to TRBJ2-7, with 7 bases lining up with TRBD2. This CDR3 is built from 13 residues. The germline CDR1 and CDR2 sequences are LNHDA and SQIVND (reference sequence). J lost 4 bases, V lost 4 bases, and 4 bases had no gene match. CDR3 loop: CASSSGRGYEQYF. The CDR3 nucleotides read TGTGCCAGTAGTAGTGGGAGGGGATACGAGCAGTACTTC.

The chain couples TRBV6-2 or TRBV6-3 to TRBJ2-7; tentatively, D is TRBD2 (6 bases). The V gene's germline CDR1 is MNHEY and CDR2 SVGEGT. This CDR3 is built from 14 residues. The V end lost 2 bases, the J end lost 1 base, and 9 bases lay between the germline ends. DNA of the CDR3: TGTGCCAGCAGTTACGGCGGGGCTTCCTACGAGCAGTACTTC. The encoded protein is CASSYGGASYEQYF.

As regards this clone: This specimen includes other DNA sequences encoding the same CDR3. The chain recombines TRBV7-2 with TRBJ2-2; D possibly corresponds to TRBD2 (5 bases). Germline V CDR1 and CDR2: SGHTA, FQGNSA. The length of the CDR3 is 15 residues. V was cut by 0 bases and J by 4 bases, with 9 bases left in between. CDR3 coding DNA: TGTGCCAGCAGCTTAGCGCTCGCGGGCACCGGGGAGCTGTTTTTT. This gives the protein CASSLALAGTGELFF.

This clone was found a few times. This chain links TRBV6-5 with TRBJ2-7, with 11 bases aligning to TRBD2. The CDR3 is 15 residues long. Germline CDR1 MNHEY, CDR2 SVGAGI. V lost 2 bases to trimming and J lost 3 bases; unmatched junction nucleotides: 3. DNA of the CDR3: TGTGCCAGCAGTTACGGGACTAGCGGTAACTACGAGCAGTACTTC. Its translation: CASSYGTSGNYEQYF.

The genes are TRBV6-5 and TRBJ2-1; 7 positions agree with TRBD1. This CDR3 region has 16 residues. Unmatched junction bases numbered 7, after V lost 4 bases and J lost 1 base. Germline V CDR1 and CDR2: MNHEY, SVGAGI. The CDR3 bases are TGTGCCAGCAGTTTCAACCCGGGACAGTCCTACAATGAGCAGTTCTTC. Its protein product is CASSFNPGQSYNEQFF.

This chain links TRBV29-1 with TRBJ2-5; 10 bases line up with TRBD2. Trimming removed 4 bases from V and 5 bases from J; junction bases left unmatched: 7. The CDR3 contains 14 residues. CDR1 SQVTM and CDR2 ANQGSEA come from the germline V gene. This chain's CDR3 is CSVVIAGGWETQYF. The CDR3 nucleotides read TGCAGCGTTGTAATAGCGGGAGGTTGGGAGACCCAGTACTTC. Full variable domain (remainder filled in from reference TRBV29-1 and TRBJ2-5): SAVISQKPSRDICQRGTSLTIQCQVDSQVTMMFWYRQQPGQSLTLIATANQGSEATYESGFVIDKFPISRPNLTFSTLTVSNMSPEDSSIYLCSVVIAGGWETQYFGPGTRLLVL.

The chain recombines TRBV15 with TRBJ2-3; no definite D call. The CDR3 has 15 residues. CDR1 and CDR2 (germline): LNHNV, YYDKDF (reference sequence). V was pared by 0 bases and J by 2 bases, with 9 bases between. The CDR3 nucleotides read TGTGCCACCAGCAGAGATGGCCAGATCACAGATACGCAGTATTTT. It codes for CATSRDGQITDTQYF.

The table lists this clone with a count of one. In DNA, the CDR3 is TGTGCCAGCAGCTTTAGCGGGAGCTACGAGCAGTACTTC. Translated: CASSFSGSYEQYF. The V and J genes are TRBV7-3 and TRBJ2-7; 9 positions agree with TRBD2. The CDR3 is 13 amino acids. CDR1 is SGHTA, CDR2 FQGTGA, per germline. The J segment lost 3 bases and the V segment lost 3 bases, leaving 0 bases of the junction unmatched.

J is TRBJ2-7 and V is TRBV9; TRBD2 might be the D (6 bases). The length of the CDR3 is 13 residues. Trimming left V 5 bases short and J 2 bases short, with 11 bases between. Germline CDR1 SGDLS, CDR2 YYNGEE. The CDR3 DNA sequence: TGTGCCAGCAGTCGGGGCGGGACCTACGAGCAGTACTTC. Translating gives CASSRGGTYEQYF.

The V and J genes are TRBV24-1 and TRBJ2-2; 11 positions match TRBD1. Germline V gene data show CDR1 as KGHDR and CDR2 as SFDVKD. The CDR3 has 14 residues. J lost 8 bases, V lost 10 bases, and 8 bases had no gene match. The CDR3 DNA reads TGTGCCACAGAGGACAGGGGGCTTCCAGGGGAGCTGTTTTTT. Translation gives CATEDRGLPGELFF.

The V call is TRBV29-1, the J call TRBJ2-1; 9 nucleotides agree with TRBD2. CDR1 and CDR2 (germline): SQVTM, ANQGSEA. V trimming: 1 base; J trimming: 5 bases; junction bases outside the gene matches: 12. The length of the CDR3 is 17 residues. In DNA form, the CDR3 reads TGCAGCGTTGAAGCCGCCTTGGCGGGAGGGTGGGACAATGAGCAGTTCTTC. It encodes CSVEAALAGGWDNEQFF.

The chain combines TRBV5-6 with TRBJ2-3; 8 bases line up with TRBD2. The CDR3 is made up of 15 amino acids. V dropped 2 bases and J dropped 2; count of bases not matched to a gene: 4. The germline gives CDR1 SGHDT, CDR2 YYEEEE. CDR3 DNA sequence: TGTGCCAGCAGCTTTACTAGCGGACACACAGATACGCAGTATTTT. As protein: CASSFTSGHTDTQYF.

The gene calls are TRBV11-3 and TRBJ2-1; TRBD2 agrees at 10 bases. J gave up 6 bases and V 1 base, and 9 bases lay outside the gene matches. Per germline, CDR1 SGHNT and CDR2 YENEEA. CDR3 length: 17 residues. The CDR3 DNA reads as TGTGCCAGCAGCTTAGGGGTGCTAGCGGGAGAAATCAATGAGCAGTTCTTC. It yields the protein CASSLGVLAGEINEQFF.

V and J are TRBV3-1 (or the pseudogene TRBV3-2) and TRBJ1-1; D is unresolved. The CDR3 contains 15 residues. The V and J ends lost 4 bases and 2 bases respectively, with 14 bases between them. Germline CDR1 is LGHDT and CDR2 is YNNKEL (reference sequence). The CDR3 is CASSLKTARNTEAFF. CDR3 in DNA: TGTGCCAGCAGCCTCAAGACTGCCAGAAACACTGAAGCTTTCTTT.

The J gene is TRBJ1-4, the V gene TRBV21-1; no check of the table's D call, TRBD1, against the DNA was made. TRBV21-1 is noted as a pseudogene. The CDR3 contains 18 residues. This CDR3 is CASSKECRVRGMNEKLFF. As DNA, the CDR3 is TGTGCCAGCAGCAAAGAATGCAGGGTCCGAGGTATGAATGAAAAACTGTTTTTT.